A selection of T cell receptor beta chains follows, all from one sample in a study of cytomegalovirus exposure and HLA in healthy donors. Profiled with immunoSEQ multiplex PCR; TCRdb holds only in-frame clones, not every one. Among approximately 160,000 clones listed, 64% were seen once. The sequencing input was PBMCs. The receptors originated from a woman aged 25 to 39 in good health and CMV-seropositive. CDR3s include the opening cysteine and the closing phenylalanine or tryptophan. A D gene is named only where the DNA matches it firmly. Clone size is shown for a subset of rows, as once, few, many or a class of expanded clone.

clone_size,v_call,j_call,d_call,cdr3_nt,cdr3_aa
.,TRBV21-1,TRBJ2-1,.,TGTGCCAGCAGCCCCCATTTTTGGATTGGAGGGTACAATGAGCAGTTCTTC,CASSPHFWIGGYNEQFF
.,TRBV6-6,TRBJ2-1,TRBD2,TGTGCCAGCAGCCCAGTCGCGGGGGGGCGCTACAATGAGCAGTTCTTC,CASSPVAGGRYNEQFF
.,TRBV16,TRBJ1-4,TRBD1,TGTGCCAGCAGCCAGGACAGGGGACGCGAAAAACTGTTTTTT,CASSQDRGREKLFF
.,TRBV27,TRBJ1-2,TRBD1,TGTGCCAGCAGTTCCAACCAACTTCTAACAGGGGATAACTATGGCTACACCTTC,CASSSNQLLTGDNYGYTF
few,TRBV6-5,TRBJ2-2,.,TGTGCCAGCAGTTCACTCCAAACGTCGAACACCGGGGAGCTGTTTTTT,CASSSLQTSNTGELFF
.,TRBV19,TRBJ1-2,.,TGTGCCAGTAGCCCGGGACACTCAAACTATGGCTACACCTTC,CASSPGHSNYGYTF
.,TRBV4-1,TRBJ2-7,.,TGCGCCAGCAGCCAAGGGCCCGATCCCTACGAGCAGTACTTC,CASSQGPDPYEQYF
.,TRBV19,TRBJ1-1,.,TGTGCCAGTAGTATCTGGATCTTGGGCAGACCGAACACTGAAGCTTTCTTT,CASSIWILGRPNTEAFF
.,TRBV2,TRBJ2-2,.,TGTGCCAGCTCTCAAGACAGCCCGAACACCGGGGAGCTGTTTTTT,CASSQDSPNTGELFF
.,TRBV5-8,TRBJ2-5,.,TGTGCCAGCAGCTGGGGGGGGCTAGCGGAAGAGACCCAGTACTTC,CASSWGGLAEETQYF
once,TRBV7-9,TRBJ2-7,.,TGTGCCAGCACCTTGTCGGGCGAGCAGTACTTC,CASTLSGEQYF
.,TRBV7-9,TRBJ2-5,.,TGTGCCAGCATCGTCCAGGGGCAAGAGACCCAGTACTTC,CASIVQGQETQYF
.,TRBV28,TRBJ1-3,TRBD1,TGTGCCAGCAGTAGGGGGCTCTCTGGAAACACCATATATTTT,CASSRGLSGNTIYF
few,TRBV4-1,TRBJ1-5,TRBD1,TGCGCCAGCAGCCAAGTTCCCGGACAGGGGCGGGGGGAGCCCCAGCATTTT,CASSQVPGQGRGEPQHF
.,TRBV30,TRBJ2-1,.,TGTGCCTGGAGTTTCCTGCCGGGGTTCAATGAGCAGTTCTTC,CAWSFLPGFNEQFF
few,TRBV18,TRBJ2-7,.,TGTGCCAGCTCACCACCGACGACTACCTACGAGCAGTACTTC,CASSPPTTTYEQYF
.,TRBV5-5,TRBJ1-2,TRBD1,TGTGCCAGCAGCGAAGGACAGGGTTTCTCTGGCTACACCTTC,CASSEGQGFSGYTF
.,TRBV18,TRBJ2-2,.,TGTGCCAGCTCACCACCAGCAGGGTTTACGATCGGGGAGCTGTTTTTT,CASSPPAGFTIGELFF
once,TRBV6-6,TRBJ2-3,TRBD1,TGTGCCGTGAACAGGGGGGTCGGGGGCACAGATACGCAGTATTTT,CAVNRGVGGTDTQYF
few,TRBV9,TRBJ2-5,TRBD2,TGTGCCAGCAGCTTATACGGGGGGGCCACGGAGACCCAGTACTTC,CASSLYGGATETQYF
few,TRBV7-9,TRBJ1-5,TRBD1,TGTGCCAGCACTAAACAGGGGAATCAGCCCCAGCATTTT,CASTKQGNQPQHF
.,TRBV19,TRBJ2-7,.,TGTGCCAGTAGTATAGCAGGGGCTATGTACGAGCAGTACTTC,CASSIAGAMYEQYF
.,TRBV5-4,TRBJ1-2,.,TGTGCCAGCAGCTTGGTTCCAGGGTCAAACTATGGCTACACCTTC,CASSLVPGSNYGYTF
.,TRBV18,TRBJ1-4,.,TGTGCCAGCTCACCCGGGGGAGAACTGTTTTTT,CASSPGGELFF